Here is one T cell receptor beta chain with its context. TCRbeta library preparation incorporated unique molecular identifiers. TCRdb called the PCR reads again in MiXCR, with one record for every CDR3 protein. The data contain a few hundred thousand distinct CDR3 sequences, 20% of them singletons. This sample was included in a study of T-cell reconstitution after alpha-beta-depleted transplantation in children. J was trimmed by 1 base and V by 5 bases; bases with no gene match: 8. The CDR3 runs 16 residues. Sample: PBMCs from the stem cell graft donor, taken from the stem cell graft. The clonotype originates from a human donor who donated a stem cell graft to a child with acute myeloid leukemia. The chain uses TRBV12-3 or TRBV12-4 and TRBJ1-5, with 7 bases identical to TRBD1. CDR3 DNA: TGTGCCAGCAGTCCACAGGGGTCGGGCAGCAATCAGCCCCAGCATTTT. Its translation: CASSPQGSGSNQPQHF.